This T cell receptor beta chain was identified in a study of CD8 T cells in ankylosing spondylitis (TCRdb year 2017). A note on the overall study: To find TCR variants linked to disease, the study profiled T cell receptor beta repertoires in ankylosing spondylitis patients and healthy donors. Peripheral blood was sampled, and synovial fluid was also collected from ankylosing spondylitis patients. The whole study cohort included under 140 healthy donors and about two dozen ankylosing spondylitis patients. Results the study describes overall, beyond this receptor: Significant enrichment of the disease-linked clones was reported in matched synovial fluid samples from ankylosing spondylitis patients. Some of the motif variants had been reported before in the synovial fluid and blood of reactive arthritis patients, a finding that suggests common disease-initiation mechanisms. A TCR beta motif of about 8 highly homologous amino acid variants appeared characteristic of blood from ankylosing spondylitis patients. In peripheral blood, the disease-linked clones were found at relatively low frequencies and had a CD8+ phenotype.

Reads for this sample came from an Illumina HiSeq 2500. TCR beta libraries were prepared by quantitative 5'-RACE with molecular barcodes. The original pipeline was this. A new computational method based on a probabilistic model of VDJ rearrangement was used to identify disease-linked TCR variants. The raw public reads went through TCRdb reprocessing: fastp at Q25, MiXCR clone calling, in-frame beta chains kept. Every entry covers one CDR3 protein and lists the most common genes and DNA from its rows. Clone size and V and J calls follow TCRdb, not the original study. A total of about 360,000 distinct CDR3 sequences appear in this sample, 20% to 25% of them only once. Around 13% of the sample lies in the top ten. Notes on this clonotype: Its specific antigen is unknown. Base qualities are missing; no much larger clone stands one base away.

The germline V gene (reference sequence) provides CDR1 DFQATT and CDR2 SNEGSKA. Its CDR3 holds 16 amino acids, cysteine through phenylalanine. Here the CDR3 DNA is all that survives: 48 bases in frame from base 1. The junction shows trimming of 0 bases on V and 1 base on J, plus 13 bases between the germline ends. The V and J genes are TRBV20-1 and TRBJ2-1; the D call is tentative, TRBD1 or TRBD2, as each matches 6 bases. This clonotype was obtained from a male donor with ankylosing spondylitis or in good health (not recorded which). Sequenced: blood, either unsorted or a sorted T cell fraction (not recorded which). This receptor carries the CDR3 CSARDVRGVSYNEQFF. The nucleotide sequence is TGCAGTGCTAGAGATGTGAGGGGGGTGTCCTACAATGAGCAGTTCTTC.